The following is a T cell receptor beta chain sequence with its context. Data came from immunoSEQ multiplex PCR; TCRdb stores just in-frame clones and leaves some out. Of around 80,000 clones in the sample, 84% were seen once. The record originates from a study of OX40 agonist ivuxolimab in advanced cancers. Germline V gene data show CDR1 as LGHNA and CDR2 as YNFKEQ. Trimming pared 0 bases from V and 8 bases from J, leaving 20 bases between. This CDR3 contains 17 residues. J is TRBJ1-3 and V is TRBV4-2; D is possibly TRBD1 (6 bases). Sequenced material: CD4+ or CD8+ T cells sorted from blood, taken in a trial of the OX40 agonist ivuxolimab. The TCR sequence derives from an adult with an advanced solid tumor such as melanoma, head and neck, liver or kidney cancer. The CDR3, as DNA: TGTGCCAGCAGCCAAGATAGTGCGGGACATAGGAGATACACCATATATTTT. Amino acids: CASSQDSAGHRRYTIYF.